This T cell receptor beta chain was recorded in a study of beta chain features in type 1 diabetes. Study-level findings and limits: A pattern of fewer insertions and more deletions at VDJ junctions was seen in type 1 diabetes patients. Across all four CD4+ subsets, people with type 1 diabetes showed modestly shorter TCRB CDR3s.

As regards this clone: The target antigen is unknown.

Germline trimming cut 4 bases from V and 0 bases from J; bases unmatched to any gene: 5. The CDR3 totals 17 residues. Germline V gives CDR1 MDHEN, CDR2 SYDVKM. Sequenced material consisted of expressed TCRB transcripts (all of the isolated RNA was reverse transcribed). The data were produced by immunoSEQ multiplex PCR, yet TCRdb's version contains in-frame clones alone and is incomplete. The profile shows roughly 260,000 clones, about a fifth of them singletons. Sorted populations were all over 95% pure. The chain joins TRBV28 to TRBJ2-6, with 8 bases identical to TRBD1. The origin of this receptor is a woman aged 40 to 50 with type 1 diabetes. The material sequenced was naive CD4+ T cells from blood. CDR3 sequence reads: CASSSGQGISGANVLTF. In DNA, the CDR3 is TGTGCCAGCAGTTCCGGACAGGGAATCTCTGGGGCCAACGTCCTGACTTTC.